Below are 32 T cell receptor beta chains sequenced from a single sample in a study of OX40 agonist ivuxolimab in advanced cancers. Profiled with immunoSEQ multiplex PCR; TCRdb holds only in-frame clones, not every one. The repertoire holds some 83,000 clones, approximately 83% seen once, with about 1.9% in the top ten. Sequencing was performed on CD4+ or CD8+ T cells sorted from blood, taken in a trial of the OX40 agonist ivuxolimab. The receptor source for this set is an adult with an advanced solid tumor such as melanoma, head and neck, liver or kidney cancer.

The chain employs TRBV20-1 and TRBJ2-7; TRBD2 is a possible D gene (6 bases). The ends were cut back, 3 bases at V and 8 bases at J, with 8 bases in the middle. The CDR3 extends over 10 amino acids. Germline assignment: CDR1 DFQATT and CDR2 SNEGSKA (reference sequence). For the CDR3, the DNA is TGCAGTGCTAGTGCGGGACAGCAGTACTTC. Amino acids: CSASAGQQYF.

The CDR3 spells CASSSYPGALNTGELFF. CDR3 coding DNA: TGTGCCAGCAGCTCCTACCCGGGAGCCCTTAACACCGGGGAGCTGTTTTTT. This chain links TRBV5-6 with TRBJ2-2, with TRBD2 as a possible D gene (6 bases). CDR3 length: 17 amino acids. Trimming stripped 3 bases from V and 2 bases from J, with 17 bases between. CDR1 SGHDT and CDR2 YYEEEE come from the germline V gene.

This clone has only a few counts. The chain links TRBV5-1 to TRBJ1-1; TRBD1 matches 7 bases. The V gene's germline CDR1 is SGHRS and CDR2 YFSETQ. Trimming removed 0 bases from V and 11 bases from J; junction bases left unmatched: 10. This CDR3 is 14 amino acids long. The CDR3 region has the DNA TGCGCCAGCAGCTTGGAAGGGGAAACAGGGGCCGCTTTCTTT. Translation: CASSLEGETGAAFF.

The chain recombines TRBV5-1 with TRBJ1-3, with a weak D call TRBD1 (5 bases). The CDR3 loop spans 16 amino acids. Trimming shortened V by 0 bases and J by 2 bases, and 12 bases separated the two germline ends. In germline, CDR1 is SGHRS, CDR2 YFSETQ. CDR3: CASSLVPGSAGNTIYF. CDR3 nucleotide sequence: TGCGCCAGCAGCTTGGTGCCAGGGAGCGCTGGAAACACCATATATTTT.

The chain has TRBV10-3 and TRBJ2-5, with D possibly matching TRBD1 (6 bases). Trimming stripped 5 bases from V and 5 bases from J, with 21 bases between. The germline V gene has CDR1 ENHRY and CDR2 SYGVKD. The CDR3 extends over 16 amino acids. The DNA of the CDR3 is TGTGCCATCAGTAGAGCAGCGCCTGGGGGCTCGGAGACCCAGTACTTC. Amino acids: CAISRAAPGGSETQYF.

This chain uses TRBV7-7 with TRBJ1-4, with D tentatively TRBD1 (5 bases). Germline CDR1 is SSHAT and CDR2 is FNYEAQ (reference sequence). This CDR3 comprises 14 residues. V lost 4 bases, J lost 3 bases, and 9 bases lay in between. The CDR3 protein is CASSWDFSNEKLFF. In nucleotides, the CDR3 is TGTGCCAGCAGCTGGGACTTTTCTAATGAAAAACTGTTTTTT.

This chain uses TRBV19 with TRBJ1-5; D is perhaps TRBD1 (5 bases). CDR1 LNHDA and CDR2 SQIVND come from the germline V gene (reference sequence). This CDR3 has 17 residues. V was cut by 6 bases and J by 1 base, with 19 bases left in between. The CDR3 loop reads CASRTGTPLRSNQPQHF. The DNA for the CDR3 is TGTGCCAGTAGGACCGGGACCCCTCTCCGGAGCAATCAGCCCCAGCATTTT.

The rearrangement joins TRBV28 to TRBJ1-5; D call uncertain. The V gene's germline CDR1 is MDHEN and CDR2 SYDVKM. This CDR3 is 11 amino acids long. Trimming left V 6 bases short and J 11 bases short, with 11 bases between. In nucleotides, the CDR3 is TGTGCCAGCAGCGTTGGGTACGCCCAGCATTTT. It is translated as CASSVGYAQHF.

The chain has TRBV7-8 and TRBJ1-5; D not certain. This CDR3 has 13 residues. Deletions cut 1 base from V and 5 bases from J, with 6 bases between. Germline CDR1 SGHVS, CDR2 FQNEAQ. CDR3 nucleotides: TGTGCCAGCAGCTTAGTCCCCGATCAGCCCCAGCATTTT. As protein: CASSLVPDQPQHF.

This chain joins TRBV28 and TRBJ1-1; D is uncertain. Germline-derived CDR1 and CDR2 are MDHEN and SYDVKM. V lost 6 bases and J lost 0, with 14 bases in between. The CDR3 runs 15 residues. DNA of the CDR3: TGTGCCAGCAGCGAAACGACACCTATGAACACTGAAGCTTTCTTT. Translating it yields CASSETTPMNTEAFF.

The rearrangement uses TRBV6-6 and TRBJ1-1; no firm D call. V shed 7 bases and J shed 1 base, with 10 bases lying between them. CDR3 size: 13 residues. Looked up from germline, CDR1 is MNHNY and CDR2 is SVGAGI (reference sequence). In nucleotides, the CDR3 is TGTGCCAGCAACCCTTCAGGGAACACTGAAGCTTTCTTT. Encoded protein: CASNPSGNTEAFF.

CDR3 sequence: CASSQVGGYEQFF. The CDR3 region has the DNA TGTGCCAGCAGCCAAGTAGGGGGGTATGAGCAGTTCTTC. The chain is built from TRBV4-2 and TRBJ2-1; the D gene could be TRBD1 or TRBD2 (6 bases each). V shed 1 base and J shed 8 bases, with 9 bases lying between them. This CDR3 has 13 residues. Per the germline V gene, CDR1 is LGHNA and CDR2 is YNFKEQ.

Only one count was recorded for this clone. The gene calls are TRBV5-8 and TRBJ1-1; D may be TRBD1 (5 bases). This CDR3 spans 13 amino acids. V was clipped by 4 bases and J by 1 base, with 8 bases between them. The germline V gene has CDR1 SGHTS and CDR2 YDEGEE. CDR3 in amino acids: CASSRGPNTEAFF. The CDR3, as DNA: TGTGCCAGCAGCCGGGGACCGAACACTGAAGCTTTCTTT.

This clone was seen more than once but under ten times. The CDR3 sequence: CASSQESLTGKAFF. The DNA for the CDR3 is TGTGCCAGCAGCCAAGAGAGTTTGACAGGAAAAGCTTTCTTT. The V and J genes are TRBV14 and TRBJ1-1, with TRBD1 as a possible D gene (6 bases). The germline V and J ends were trimmed by 0 bases and 9 bases, with 14 bases remaining between them. The V gene's germline CDR1 is SGHDN and CDR2 FVKESK. This CDR3 is built from 14 residues.

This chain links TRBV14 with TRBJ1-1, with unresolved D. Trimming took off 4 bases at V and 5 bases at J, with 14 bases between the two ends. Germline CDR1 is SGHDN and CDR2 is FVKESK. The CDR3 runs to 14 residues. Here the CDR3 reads CASSLLRVGTEAFF. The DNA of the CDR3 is TGTGCCAGCAGCCTGTTAAGGGTTGGAACTGAAGCTTTCTTT.

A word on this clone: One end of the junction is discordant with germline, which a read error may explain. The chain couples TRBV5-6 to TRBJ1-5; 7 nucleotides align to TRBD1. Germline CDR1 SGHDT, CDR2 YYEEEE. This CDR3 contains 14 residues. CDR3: CASSLLGGNQPQHF. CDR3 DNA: TGTGCCAGCAGCTTGTTAGGGGGCAACCAGCCCCAGCATTTT.

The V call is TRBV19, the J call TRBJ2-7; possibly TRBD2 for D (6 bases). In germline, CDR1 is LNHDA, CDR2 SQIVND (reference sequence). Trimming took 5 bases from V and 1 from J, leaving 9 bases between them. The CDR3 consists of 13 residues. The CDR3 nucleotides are TGTGCCAGTAGTCGGGACTTTTCCTACGAGCAGTACTTC. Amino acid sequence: CASSRDFSYEQYF.

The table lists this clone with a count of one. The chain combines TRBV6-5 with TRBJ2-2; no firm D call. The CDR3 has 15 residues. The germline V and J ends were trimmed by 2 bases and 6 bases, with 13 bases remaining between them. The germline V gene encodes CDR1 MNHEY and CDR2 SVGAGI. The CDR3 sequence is CASSYVGPSAGELFF. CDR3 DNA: TGTGCCAGCAGTTACGTCGGGCCCAGTGCCGGGGAGCTGTTTTTT.

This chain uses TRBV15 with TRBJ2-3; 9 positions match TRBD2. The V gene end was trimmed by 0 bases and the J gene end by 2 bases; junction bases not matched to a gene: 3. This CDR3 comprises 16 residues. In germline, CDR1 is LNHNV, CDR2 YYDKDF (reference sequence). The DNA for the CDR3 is TGTGCCACCAGCAGAGAAGCTAGCGGGGTCACAGATACGCAGTATTTT. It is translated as CATSREASGVTDTQYF.

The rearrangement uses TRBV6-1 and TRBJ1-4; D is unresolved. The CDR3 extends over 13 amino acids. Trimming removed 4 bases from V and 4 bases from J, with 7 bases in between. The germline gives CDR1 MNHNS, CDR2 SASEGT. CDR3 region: CASSVQRNEKLFF. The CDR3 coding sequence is TGTGCCAGCAGTGTACAGCGTAATGAAAAACTGTTTTTT.

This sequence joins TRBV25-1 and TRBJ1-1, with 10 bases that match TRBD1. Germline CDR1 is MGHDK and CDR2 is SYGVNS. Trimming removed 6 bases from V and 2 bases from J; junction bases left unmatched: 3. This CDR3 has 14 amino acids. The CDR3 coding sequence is TGTGCCAGCAGGGGGACAGGGGAAAACACTGAAGCTTTCTTT. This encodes CASRGTGENTEAFF.

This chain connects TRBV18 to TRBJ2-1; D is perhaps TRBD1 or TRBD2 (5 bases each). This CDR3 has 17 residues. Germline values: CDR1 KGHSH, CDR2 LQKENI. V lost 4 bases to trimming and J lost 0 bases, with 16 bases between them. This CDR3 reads CASSLNRDGGSYNEQFF. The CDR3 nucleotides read TGTGCCAGCTCACTAAACCGGGACGGCGGCTCCTACAATGAGCAGTTCTTC.

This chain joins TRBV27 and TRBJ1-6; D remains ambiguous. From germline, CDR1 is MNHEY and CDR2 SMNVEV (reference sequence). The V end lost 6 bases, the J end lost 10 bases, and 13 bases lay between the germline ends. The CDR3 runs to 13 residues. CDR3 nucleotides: TGTGCCAGCAGCCGGCAAATCGACTCACCCCTCCACTTT. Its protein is CASSRQIDSPLHF.

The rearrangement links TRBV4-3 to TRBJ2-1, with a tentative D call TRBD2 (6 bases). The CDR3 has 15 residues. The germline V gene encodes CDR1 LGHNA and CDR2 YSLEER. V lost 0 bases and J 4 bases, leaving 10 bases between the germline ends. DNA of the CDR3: TGCGCCAGCAGCCAAGAACCGGGGGTTTACAATGAGCAGTTCTTC. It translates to CASSQEPGVYNEQFF.

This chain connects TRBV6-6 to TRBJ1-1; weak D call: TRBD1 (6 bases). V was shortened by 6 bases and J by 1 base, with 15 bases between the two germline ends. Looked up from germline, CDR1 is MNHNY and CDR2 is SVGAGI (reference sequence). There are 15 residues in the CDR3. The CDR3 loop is CASRPARGTNTEAFF. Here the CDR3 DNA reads TGTGCCAGCAGACCCGCAAGGGGGACGAACACTGAAGCTTTCTTT.

In DNA form, the CDR3 reads TGTGCCAGCAGCCTCTTACTCGGAACGGCCTGGGAGCAGTACTTC. It translates to CASSLLLGTAWEQYF. The chain combines TRBV11-2 with TRBJ2-7; the D is unclear. Germline-derived CDR1 and CDR2 are SGHAT and FQNNGV. V was trimmed by 5 bases and J by 7 bases, leaving 21 bases between them. The CDR3 extends over 15 amino acids.

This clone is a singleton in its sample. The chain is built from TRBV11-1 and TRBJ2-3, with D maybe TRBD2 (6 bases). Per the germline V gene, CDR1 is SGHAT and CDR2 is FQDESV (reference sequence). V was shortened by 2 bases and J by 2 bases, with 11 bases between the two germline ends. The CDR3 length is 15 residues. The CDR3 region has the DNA TGTGCCAGCAGCTTAATTTCGGACTACACAGATACGCAGTATTTT. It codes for CASSLISDYTDTQYF.

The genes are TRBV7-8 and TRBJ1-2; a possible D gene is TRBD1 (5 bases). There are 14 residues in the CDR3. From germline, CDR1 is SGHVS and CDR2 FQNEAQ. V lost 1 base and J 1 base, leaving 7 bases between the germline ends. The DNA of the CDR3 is TGTGCCAGCAGCTTAGTGGGGGGTAACTATGGCTACACCTTC. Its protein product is CASSLVGGNYGYTF.

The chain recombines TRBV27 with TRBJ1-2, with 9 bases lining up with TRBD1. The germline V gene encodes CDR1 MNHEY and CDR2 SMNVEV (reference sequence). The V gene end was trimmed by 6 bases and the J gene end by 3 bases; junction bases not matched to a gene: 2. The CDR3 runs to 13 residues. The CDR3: CASSRDRDYGYTF. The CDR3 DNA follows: TGTGCCAGCAGCCGGGACAGGGACTATGGCTACACCTTC.

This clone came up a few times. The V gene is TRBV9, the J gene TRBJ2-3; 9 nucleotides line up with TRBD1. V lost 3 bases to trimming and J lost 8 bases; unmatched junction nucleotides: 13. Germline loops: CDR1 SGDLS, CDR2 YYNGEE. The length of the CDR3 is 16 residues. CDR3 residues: CASSGSRDRVEGTQYF. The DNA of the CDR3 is TGTGCCAGCAGCGGGAGCCGGGACAGGGTCGAAGGTACGCAGTATTTT.

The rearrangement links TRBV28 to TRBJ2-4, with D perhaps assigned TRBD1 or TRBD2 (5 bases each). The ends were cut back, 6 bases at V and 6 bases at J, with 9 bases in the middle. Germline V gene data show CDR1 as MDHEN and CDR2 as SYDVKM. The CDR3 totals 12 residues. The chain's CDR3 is CASRGVGNIQYF. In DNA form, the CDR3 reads TGTGCCAGCAGGGGGGTCGGAAACATTCAGTACTTC.

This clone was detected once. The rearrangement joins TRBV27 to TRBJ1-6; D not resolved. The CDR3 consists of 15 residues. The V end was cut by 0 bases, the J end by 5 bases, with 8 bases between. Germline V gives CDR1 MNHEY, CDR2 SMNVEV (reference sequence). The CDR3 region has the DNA TGTGCCAGCAGTTTATCGCACCGCCATAATTCACCCCTCCACTTT. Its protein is CASSLSHRHNSPLHF.